The 16 T cell receptor beta chains in this list originate from one sample, sequenced in a study of CD8 T cells in ankylosing spondylitis. The study, taken as a whole, reports: A TCR beta motif made of under 10 highly homologous variants seemed typical of ankylosing spondylitis blood.

These TCRs are of unknown antigen specificity. TCRdb reprocessed the 5' RACE reads via MiXCR and lists one record per CDR3 protein. The sample includes 500,000 to 550,000 distinct CDR3 sequences, roughly 13% of them seen just once. Sequencing used blood, either unsorted or a sorted T cell fraction (not recorded which). These receptors all stem from a male donor with ankylosing spondylitis.

This clonotype was seen many times. This rearrangement joins TRBV9 to TRBJ2-3; possible D gene TRBD1, 6 bases. The CDR3 loop spans 16 amino acids. Trimming stripped 0 bases from V and 6 bases from J, with 17 bases between. Germline V gives CDR1 SGDLS, CDR2 YYNGEE. DNA for the CDR3: TGTGCCAGCAGCGTAGATGTAACAGGGCCCTTGGATACGCAGTATTTT. Protein sequence: CASSVDVTGPLDTQYF.

This clonotype was observed a few times. This chain joins TRBV12-3 or TRBV12-4 and TRBJ1-2; 7 bases are a match to TRBD1. The CDR3 is 14 residues long. Trimming cost V 5 bases and J 5 bases; bases outside gene matches: 8. The CDR3 nucleotides read TGTGCCAGCAGTCCCGGGACAGAGACTTATGGCTACACCTTC. Translated: CASSPGTETYGYTF.

The table lists this clonotype with a few counts. The rearrangement links TRBV27 to TRBJ1-5; possibly TRBD1 for D (5 bases). Germline V gene data show CDR1 as MNHEY and CDR2 as SMNVEV (reference sequence). The CDR3 is 17 amino acids. The V end was cut by 5 bases, the J end by 3 bases, with 20 bases between. CDR3 amino acids: CASSRGGSGYHNQPQHF. In DNA form, the CDR3 reads TGTGCCAGCAGTCGGGGGGGATCGGGGTACCACAATCAGCCCCAGCATTTT.

In this sample, this clonotype turned up a few times. The rearrangement uses TRBV20-1 and TRBJ2-5; D may match TRBD1 or TRBD2 (5 bases each). Germline assignment: CDR1 DFQATT and CDR2 SNEGSKA (reference sequence). This CDR3 comprises 15 residues. The germline V and J ends were trimmed by 6 bases and 5 bases, with 22 bases remaining between them. The CDR3 sequence: CSAIQEGSPMETQYF. CDR3 sequence (DNA): TGCAGTGCCATCCAAGAGGGGTCTCCGATGGAGACCCAGTACTTC.

V usage is TRBV7-2 and J usage is TRBJ2-3, with TRBD2 matching over 8 bases. Trimming cost V 0 bases and J 1 base; bases outside gene matches: 9. The CDR3 loop spans 18 amino acids. CDR1 is SGHTA, CDR2 FQGNSA, per germline. CDR3 bases: TGTGCCAGCAGCTTAGCCCCCCTAGCGGGTGGGGGCACAGATACGCAGTATTTT. It translates to CASSLAPLAGGGTDTQYF.

V gene TRBV11-2 combines with J gene TRBJ2-7; 9 nucleotides align to TRBD2. Germline-derived CDR1 and CDR2 are SGHAT and FQNNGV. Trimming removed 5 bases from V and 3 bases from J; junction bases left unmatched: 8. The length of the CDR3 is 15 residues. The CDR3 coding sequence is TGTGCCAGCAGCCCCCAGCGGGAGGATTTCTACGAGCAGTACTTC. This codes for CASSPQREDFYEQYF. Based on the CDR3 plus reference TRBV11-2 and TRBJ2-7, the full variable domain is EAGVAQSPRYKIIEKRQSVAFWCNPISGHATLYWYQQILGQGPKLLIQFQNNGVVDDSQLPKDRFSAERLKGVDSTLKIQPAKLEDSAVYLCASSPQREDFYEQYFGPGTRLTVT.

This clonotype has a count of ten or more. The chain couples TRBV15 to TRBJ2-1; 16 bases map to TRBD2. The CDR3 extends over 21 amino acids. V was pared by 2 bases and J by 3 bases, with 13 bases of the junction left unmatched. Germline CDR1 reads LNHNV; CDR2 reads YYDKDF (reference sequence). CDR3 nucleotides: TGTGCCACCAGCAGATTACCCGGGACTAGCGGGAGGGCCAGTCTCTACAATGAGCAGTTCTTC. This encodes CATSRLPGTSGRASLYNEQFF.

The rearrangement joins TRBV15 to TRBJ1-5; perhaps TRBD1 as D (5 bases). CDR3 length: 18 amino acids. Trimming took off 2 bases at V and 7 bases at J, with 24 bases between the two ends. The germline V gene encodes CDR1 LNHNV and CDR2 YYDKDF (reference sequence). The CDR3 DNA reads as TGTGCCACCAGCAGACCCCAGCATCAGGGCTCCCTGGGGCAGCCCCAGCATTTT. Protein sequence: CATSRPQHQGSLGQPQHF.

This chain joins TRBV7-9 and TRBJ2-7; TRBD2 matches at 7 bases. The CDR3 spans 16 residues. From germline, CDR1 is SEHNR and CDR2 FQNEAQ (reference sequence). The V segment lost 4 bases and the J segment 5 bases; nucleotides outside the gene matches: 14. The DNA of the CDR3 is TGTGCCAGCAGCTCGGCGCCGGGACTACCCTACCACGAGCAGTACTTC. This sequence encodes CASSSAPGLPYHEQYF.

This clonotype appeared many times. J is TRBJ1-2 and V is TRBV12-3 or TRBV12-4, with D possibly being TRBD1 (6 bases). The CDR3 length is 14 residues. Trimming took off 4 bases at V and 6 bases at J, with 15 bases between the two ends. The CDR3 protein is CASSSPGGGHGYTF. The DNA of the CDR3 is TGTGCCAGCAGTTCCCCCGGGGGCGGGCATGGCTACACCTTC.

DNA for the CDR3: TGTGCCAGCAGACGCGGGGGGGAAGGAGCCTACAATGAGCAGTTCTTC. As protein: CASRRGGEGAYNEQFF. The V call is TRBV5-4, the J call TRBJ2-1; 9 nucleotides align to TRBD2. Per germline, CDR1 SGHNT and CDR2 YYREEE (reference sequence). The CDR3 contains 16 residues. V was clipped by 5 bases and J by 2 bases; unmatched bases: 8.

This clonotype was counted at least ten times. The rearrangement joins TRBV5-1 to TRBJ2-1; no reliable D call. The V gene lost 0 bases and the J gene lost 0 bases, with 7 bases spanning the gap. The CDR3 spans 15 residues. CDR1 is SGHRS and CDR2 is YFSETQ in the germline V gene. The CDR3 DNA sequence: TGCGCCAGCAGCTTGGAGCAGGTCTCCTACAATGAGCAGTTCTTC. Its translation: CASSLEQVSYNEQFF.

There are a few counts of this clonotype. This chain connects TRBV6-1 to TRBJ2-3; D unclear. Trimming removed 2 bases from V and 5 bases from J, with 5 bases in between. The length of the CDR3 is 12 residues. In germline, CDR1 is MNHNS, CDR2 SASEGT. The DNA of the CDR3 is TGTGCCAGCAGTGAACTCGGAGATACGCAGTATTTT. It encodes CASSELGDTQYF.

This clonotype was counted between two and nine times. The gene calls are TRBV10-3 and TRBJ1-5; the D is unclear. Per the germline V gene, CDR1 is ENHRY and CDR2 is SYGVKD. V lost 0 bases to trimming and J lost 2 bases, with 8 bases between them. This CDR3 spans 15 amino acids. The CDR3 reads CAISESGLGNQPQHF. The CDR3 coding sequence is TGTGCCATCAGTGAGTCCGGACTGGGCAATCAGCCCCAGCATTTT.

The rearrangement uses TRBV4-2 and TRBJ1-4; 8 bases are shared with TRBD1. This CDR3 is 13 amino acids long. The ends lost 4 bases at V and 17 bases at J; junction bases unmatched: 12. In germline, CDR1 is LGHNA, CDR2 YNFKEQ. The CDR3 bases are TGTGCCAGCAGCCCCATGGACGGGACAGGTGATTTTTTT. Amino acid sequence: CASSPMDGTGDFF.

This clonotype was counted between two and nine times. The chain has TRBV5-1 and TRBJ2-5, with TRBD1 matching 8 bases. CDR3 length: 15 amino acids. CDR1 SGHRS and CDR2 YFSETQ come from the germline V gene. V dropped 1 base and J dropped 3; count of bases not matched to a gene: 5. The CDR3 reads CASSLQDREEETQYF. In nucleotides, the CDR3 is TGCGCCAGCAGCTTGCAGGACAGGGAAGAAGAGACCCAGTACTTC.